These 5 T cell receptor beta chains share one sample of origin, sequenced in a study of beta chain features in type 1 diabetes (dated by TCRdb to the late 2010s). Library preparation used the immunoSEQ multiplex PCR assay. All of the isolated RNA was reverse transcribed with the High Capacity cDNA Reverse Transcription Kit, so expressed TCRB transcripts were sequenced. TCRdb took this table from immuneACCESS and kept in-frame rearrangements with V and J called. Such tables lack part of the clones; where checked against another copy, unresolved V genes explain under half of the gap, and the rest is unexplained. The sample table holds 350,000 or so clones, of which around 19% were seen once. 0.044% of the sample belongs to the ten largest clones. The material sequenced was naive CD4+ T cells from blood. The cell subset or site label, as the study defines it: true naive CD4+ T cells. The receptors derive from a woman between 18 and 30 years old in good health.

The DNA of the CDR3 is TGTGCCAGCAGCGTAGACAGGGCCTCCTACAATGAGCAGTTCTTC. Encoded protein: CASSVDRASYNEQFF. The chain uses TRBV9 and TRBJ2-1, with D possibly TRBD1 on 6 matching bases. The ends were cut back, 0 bases at V and 0 bases at J, with 7 bases in the middle. This CDR3 has 15 amino acids. In germline, CDR1 is SGDLS, CDR2 YYNGEE.

This chain joins TRBV29-1 and TRBJ2-7; 7 bases agree with TRBD1. V shed 3 bases and J 3 bases; nucleotides not matched to a gene: 5. The CDR3 is 13 residues long. The V gene's germline CDR1 is SQVTM and CDR2 ANQGSEA. CDR3: CSVDLPGGYEQYF. Written as DNA, the CDR3 is TGCAGCGTTGACCTGCCAGGGGGCTACGAGCAGTACTTC.

The rearrangement joins TRBV29-1 to TRBJ1-1; 7 bases match TRBD1. Germline loops: CDR1 SQVTM, CDR2 ANQGSEA. With 7 bases clipped from V and 7 bases from J, the junction kept 3 bases outside the gene matches. This CDR3 has 10 residues. CDR3 DNA: TGCAGCGCCGGGACAGATGAAGCTTTCTTT. Translation gives CSAGTDEAFF.

The chain links TRBV7-9 to TRBJ2-1; 7 positions match TRBD2. Looked up from germline, CDR1 is SEHNR and CDR2 is FQNEAQ (reference sequence). The CDR3 runs to 13 residues. J gave up 10 bases and V 0 bases, and 3 bases lay outside the gene matches. The CDR3 bases are TGTGCCAGCAGCTTAGCCCCGGGGGGAGAGCAGTTCTTC. Protein product: CASSLAPGGEQFF.

The V gene is TRBV29-1, the J gene TRBJ1-5, with 7 bases matching TRBD1. The CDR3 is 14 residues long. Germline V gene data show CDR1 as SQVTM and CDR2 as ANQGSEA. V trimming: 6 bases; J trimming: 5 bases; junction bases outside the gene matches: 10. The CDR3 sequence is CSVAEGAVDQPQHF. Written as DNA, the CDR3 is TGCAGCGTGGCTGAGGGGGCGGTGGATCAGCCCCAGCATTTT.